What follows is one TCR beta chain and its context. Its antigen remains unknown. Primers: 60 Vbeta forward and 13 Jbeta reverse. Here immunoSEQ multiplex PCR was the method, and the copy in TCRdb shows in-frame clones only, minus some. Here the sample spans 99,000 or so clones, more than 9.5% being singletons. The entry originates in a study of cytomegalovirus exposure and HLA in healthy donors. The wider study: There were over 350 genotyped donors. Of these, 81% fell in the genetic ancestry cluster associated with self-reported Caucasian donors. The study's findings and limits: The study dropped some indistinguishable V segments, TRBV6-2 and TRBV6-3 among them.

Germline CDR1 is MDHEN and CDR2 is SYDVKM. J gave up 0 bases and V 4 bases, and 4 bases lay outside the gene matches. The CDR3 has 16 residues. Sequences were obtained from PBMCs. The chain links TRBV28 to TRBJ2-1, with 9 bases identical to TRBD2. The source of this sequence is a middle-aged man in good health and CMV-seropositive. The DNA of the CDR3 is TGTGCCAGCAGTTCCCCGACTAGCGGCTCCTACAATGAGCAGTTCTTC. It translates to CASSSPTSGSYNEQFF.